This TCR beta chain emerged from a study of T cells expressing NK-cell markers. Study-level results: In more than 5 donors, dominant CD3+CD56+NKG2C+ clonotypes ranked among the top 10 CD8+ clonotypes. A few donors' CD3+CD56-NKG2C+ cells were dominated by the same clonotypes.

Points on this clonotype: Its target is not known.

Production of TCR beta cDNA relied on 5'RACE template switching with UMIs. Reprocessing the 5' RACE reads, TCRdb reports a single entry for every CDR3 protein and omits DNA. Its table records roughly 390,000 distinct CDR3 sequences. The CDR3 is 15 residues long. Germline V gene data show CDR1 as LGHNA and CDR2 as YNFKEQ. The specimen was blood T cells: a sorted CD56 or NKG2C T cell subset, CD4+ or CD8+ T cells, or bulk PBMC T cells (not recorded which). The rearrangement joins TRBV4-2 to TRBJ1-5; TCRdb selects TRBD1, and the lack of DNA leaves this call unchecked. The source is a woman aged 50 to 60 in good health. The CDR3 loop is CASSQVAGVNQPQHF.